This T cell receptor beta chain emerged from a study of blood T cell repertoires in COVID-19. Study-wide context: From T cells, B-cell-depleted T cells, or PBMCs came the material, which was cDNA or gDNA.

Per the study methods: Cell counts per sample came from amplifying reference gene primers. Repertoires were generated with immunoSEQ multiplex PCR, while TCRdb's copy carries only in-frame clones and drops some. The V and J calls and clone size are taken from that table; D and trimming were inferred from the DNA. The sample carries 230,000 or so clones, around four fifths recorded once. The CDR3 runs 17 residues. Germline values: CDR1 MNHEY, CDR2 SMNVEV (reference sequence). Germline trimming cut 5 bases from V and 3 bases from J; bases unmatched to any gene: 14. Sequenced: peripheral blood. The receptor's source is a young man with active or convalescent COVID-19. This rearrangement joins TRBV27 to TRBJ2-7; TRBD2 aligns across 9 bases. The CDR3 sequence is CASSPTSLAGGLYEQYF. The CDR3 nucleotides read TGTGCCAGCAGTCCCACCTCTCTCGCGGGGGGGCTCTACGAGCAGTACTTC.